This T cell receptor (beta chain) was captured in a study of OX40 agonist ivuxolimab in advanced cancers. Study summary: Patients undergoing dose escalation presented with hepatocellular carcinoma, melanoma, renal cell or head and neck cancer. Whole-study findings and limits: Partial responders receiving 0.1-3.0 mg/kg showed among the lowest clonal expansion.

TCRdb keeps only in-frame clones here, not all; method: immunoSEQ multiplex PCR. Of about 100,000 clones detected, approximately 90% appear once; the ten largest clones hold roughly 0.79%. The CDR3 is 11 residues long. The germline V gene encodes CDR1 SGHRS and CDR2 YFSETQ. V was clipped by 4 bases and J by 5 bases, with 6 bases between them. Details on this clone: Its antigen is as yet unknown.

Peripheral blood came from all dose cohorts at three timepoints. The specimen comprised CD4+ or CD8+ T cells sorted from blood, sampled in a trial of the OX40 agonist ivuxolimab. The sequence was collected from an adult with an advanced solid tumor such as melanoma, head and neck, liver or kidney cancer. This sequence joins TRBV5-1 and TRBJ2-5; no firm D call. The CDR3 region is CASSEVETQYF. Here the CDR3 DNA reads TGCGCCAGCAGCGAAGTGGAGACCCAGTACTTC.